Only a few counts were recorded for the clone carrying this T cell receptor (beta chain). Its target is unknown. The sample is drawn from a study of a mutant IDH1 vaccine in newly diagnosed glioma. Study-wide points: Immune responses arising from the vaccine appeared in 90% to 95% of patients. Pseudoprogression looked unconnected to shifts in top peripheral T cell clonotypes.

Profiling relied on immunoSEQ multiplex PCR, and the TCRdb table lists in-frame clones only, not all of them. The table lists some 42,000 clones, approximately 83% of them singletons. The time point: week 35, safety follow-up. The vaccine gave 300 ug of a 20-mer mutant IDH1 peptide subcutaneously per dose. Germline loops: CDR1 MNHNY, CDR2 SVGAGI (reference sequence). The CDR3 consists of 14 residues. Trimming pared 10 bases from V and 2 bases from J, leaving 17 bases between. The source is a woman between 50 and 59 years old with glioma. The chain has TRBV6-6 and TRBJ1-1, with D tentatively TRBD1 (5 bases). The material sequenced was PBMCs, taken from a glioma patient whose treatment included an IDH1 peptide vaccine. CDR3 nucleotides: TGTGCCACCAAAGAGATTGGGGGAAACACTGAAGCTTTCTTT. Translated: CATKEIGGNTEAFF.